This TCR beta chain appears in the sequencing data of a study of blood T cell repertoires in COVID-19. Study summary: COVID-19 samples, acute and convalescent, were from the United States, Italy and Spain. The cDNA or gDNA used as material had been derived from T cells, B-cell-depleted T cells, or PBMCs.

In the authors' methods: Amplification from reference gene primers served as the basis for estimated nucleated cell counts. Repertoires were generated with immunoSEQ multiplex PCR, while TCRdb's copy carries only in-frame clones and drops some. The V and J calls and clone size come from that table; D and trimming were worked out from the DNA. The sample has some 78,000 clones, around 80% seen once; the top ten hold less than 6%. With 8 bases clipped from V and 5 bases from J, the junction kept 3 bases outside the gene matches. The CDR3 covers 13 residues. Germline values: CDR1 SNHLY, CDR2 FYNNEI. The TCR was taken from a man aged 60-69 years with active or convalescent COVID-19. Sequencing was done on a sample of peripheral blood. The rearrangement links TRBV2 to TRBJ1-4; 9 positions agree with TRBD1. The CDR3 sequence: CASLGQGNEKLFF. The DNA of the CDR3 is TGTGCCAGCCTGGGACAGGGCAATGAAAAACTGTTTTTT.